One sample yielded the 13 T cell receptor beta chains listed below, sequenced in a study of metastatic and nonmetastatic thyroid tumors. Each patient came to thyroid surgery without any prior treatment (of any kind). Using MiXCR, TCRdb reanalyzed the PCR reads. The data contain 25,000 to 35,000 clones, more than 3.5% of them singletons. The sample taken for sequencing was blood. The source of these receptors is a female donor with papillary thyroid cancer or a benign thyroid nodule (not recorded which). Some clones in this sample may be carry-over from other donors' samples.

The rearrangement uses TRBV3-1 and TRBJ1-2; 9 nucleotides agree with TRBD1. The CDR3 runs 15 residues. Germline CDR1 is LGHDT and CDR2 is YNNKEL (reference sequence). After removal of 4 bases from V and 2 bases from J, the junction contained 5 bases not matched to a gene. CDR3 nucleotides: TGTGCCAGCAGCCGCCTAGGACAGGGGAACTATGGCTACACCTTC. Protein sequence: CASSRLGQGNYGYTF. The whole variable domain, remainder taken from reference TRBV3-1 and TRBJ1-2, is DTAVSQTPKYLVTQMGNDKSIKCEQNLGHDTMYWYKQDSKKFLKIMFSYNNKELIINETVPNRFSPKSPDKAHLNLHINSLELGDSAVYFCASSRLGQGNYGYTFGSGTRLTVV.

The chain joins TRBV10-3 to TRBJ1-2; TRBD1 matches at 7 bases. Looked up from germline, CDR1 is ENHRY and CDR2 is SYGVKD. The CDR3 runs 13 residues. The V and J ends lost 4 bases and 7 bases, in that order; junction bases with no gene match: 6. The CDR3 is CAISVQGWAGYTF. DNA of the CDR3: TGTGCCATCAGTGTACAGGGGTGGGCTGGCTACACCTTC.

Here the CDR3 DNA reads TGTGCCAGCAGAGGGCCCACAGGGTCAGACAATCAGCCCCAGCATTTT. Its translation: CASRGPTGSDNQPQHF. This chain connects TRBV6-2 or TRBV6-3 to TRBJ1-5; weak D call: TRBD1 (6 bases). This CDR3 is built from 16 residues. Trimming cost V 6 bases and J 3 bases, with 18 bases left between them. Germline CDR1 and CDR2: MNHEY and SVGEGT.

This clone was recorded a few times. The rearrangement joins TRBV7-9 to TRBJ1-2, with a tentative D call TRBD1 (5 bases). The CDR3 sequence is 11 residues long. The germline V gene encodes CDR1 SEHNR and CDR2 FQNEAQ (reference sequence). The V gene lost 9 bases and the J gene lost 7 bases, with 12 bases spanning the gap. The CDR3 region is CASTGTGGYTF. DNA of the CDR3: TGTGCCAGTACAGGAACCGGTGGCTACACCTTC.

The rearrangement links TRBV20-1 to TRBJ1-2; tentative D call: TRBD1 (5 bases). Germline V gene data show CDR1 as DFQATT and CDR2 as SNEGSKA (reference sequence). The length of the CDR3 is 14 residues. The V end lost 5 bases, the J end lost 6 bases, and 19 bases lay between the germline ends. CDR3 protein: CSAPGTFGRDGYTF. CDR3 DNA sequence: TGCAGTGCTCCCGGGACCTTCGGCCGTGATGGCTACACCTTC.

J is TRBJ2-7 and V is TRBV6-1; D is perhaps TRBD1 or TRBD2 (5 bases each). The CDR3 is 15 residues long. The germline V gene encodes CDR1 MNHNS and CDR2 SASEGT. Trimming left V 6 bases short and J 0 bases short, with 15 bases between. The CDR3 loop is CASRPYIGASYEQYF. Here the CDR3 DNA reads TGTGCCAGCAGGCCGTACATCGGGGCCTCCTACGAGCAGTACTTC.

This clone was counted at least ten times. J is TRBJ2-7 and V is TRBV9, with 12 bases aligning to TRBD2. The ends lost 3 bases at V and 4 bases at J; junction bases unmatched: 5. This CDR3 has 15 amino acids. Germline values: CDR1 SGDLS, CDR2 YYNGEE. The CDR3 is CASSAGTSGFYEQYF. The CDR3, as DNA: TGTGCCAGCAGCGCCGGGACTAGCGGGTTTTACGAGCAGTACTTC.

The gene calls are TRBV6-1 and TRBJ1-2; possible D gene TRBD1, 5 bases. Germline values: CDR1 MNHNS, CDR2 SASEGT. CDR3 length equals 14 residues. The V end lost 6 bases, the J end lost 3 bases, and 14 bases lay between the germline ends. The CDR3 bases are TGTGCCAGCAGAGTTGGGGGAACCGACTATGGCTACACCTTC. Encoded protein: CASRVGGTDYGYTF.

V is TRBV5-1 and J is TRBJ2-2; weak D call: TRBD2 (6 bases). This CDR3 region has 14 residues. The germline CDR1 and CDR2 sequences are SGHRS and YFSETQ. V gave up 1 base and J gave up 5 bases, with 9 bases separating them. For the CDR3, the DNA is TGCGCCAGCAGCTTGAAGGCGGGGACCGGGGAGCTGTTTTTT. It codes for CASSLKAGTGELFF.

A remark on this clone: A much larger clone sits a single nucleotide away, making a read error possible. Additional DNA sequences in this sample encode the identical CDR3. This rearrangement joins TRBV3-1 to TRBJ2-3, with D possibly called TRBD1 or TRBD2 (5 bases each). The CDR3 is 18 residues long. Between the trimmed V and J ends, which lost 0 bases and 4 bases, there was a span of 20 bases. From germline, CDR1 is LGHDT and CDR2 YNNKEL (reference sequence). CDR3 sequence reads: CASSQERPFEGYPDTQYF. The CDR3 DNA sequence: TGTGCCAGCAGCCAAGAGCGACCCTTTGAGGGGTACCCAGATACGCAGTATTTT.

The CDR3 reads CASGLQNTGELFF. In DNA form, the CDR3 reads TGTGCCAGCGGACTACAGAACACCGGGGAGCTGTTTTTT. The chain carries TRBV28 and TRBJ2-2, with D maybe TRBD2 (6 bases). The V gene's germline CDR1 is MDHEN and CDR2 SYDVKM. V gave up 8 bases and J gave up 1 base, with 8 bases separating them. The CDR3 runs to 13 residues.

This clone appeared a few times. The chain employs TRBV6-4 and TRBJ2-3; 11 bases are shared with TRBD2. The CDR3 is 16 amino acids. The V gene end was trimmed by 2 bases and the J gene end by 4 bases; junction bases not matched to a gene: 5. Germline V lookup: CDR1 MRHNA, CDR2 SNTAGT. This CDR3 reads CASSDGTSGGADTQYF. CDR3 coding DNA: TGTGCCAGCAGTGACGGGACTAGCGGTGGGGCAGATACGCAGTATTTT.

This clone was found a few times. The genes are TRBV6-1 and TRBJ2-5, with D possibly being TRBD1 (5 bases). The CDR3 extends over 17 amino acids. CDR1 and CDR2 (germline): MNHNS, SASEGT. V lost 4 bases and J lost 5, with 23 bases in between. The CDR3 DNA reads as TGTGCCAGCAGTGGCACCCCCGTATGGTGGGGCTTGGAGACCCAGTACTTC. Its translation is CASSGTPVWWGLETQYF.